There are a few counts of the clone carrying this T cell receptor beta chain. Each replicate PCR on the sorted subsets used about 0.2 ug DNA (around 30,000 T cell genomes). In the study's own analysis: Junction-only immunoSEQ data arrived without quality scores, meaning filtering differed. Repertoires were generated with immunoSEQ multiplex PCR, while TCRdb's copy carries only in-frame clones and drops some. V, J and clone size are taken as reported in that table, and D and trimming were inferred from the DNA itself. Among approximately 95,000 clones listed, 67% were seen once. The source of the sample is a study of shared clonotypes between healthy human individuals. On the study more broadly: The study used three CD4 naive, three CD4 memory, two CD8 naive and one CD8 memory plate per donor.

This CDR3 contains 15 residues. Germline V gene lookup returns CDR1 MNHEY and CDR2 SMNVEV (reference sequence). V dropped 2 bases and J dropped 8; count of bases not matched to a gene: 6. The material sequenced was memory CD8+ T cells sorted from blood. Subset indicated: CD45RO+ cells pooled with CCR7-negative TemRA cells. The chain uses TRBV27 and TRBJ2-1, with 10 bases identical to TRBD2. The TCR was taken from a man aged 25 to 40 in good health. The CDR3 DNA reads as TGTGCCAGCAGTTTACGGCCTAGCGGGAGCCATGAGCAGTTCTTC. This codes for CASSLRPSGSHEQFF.